These 14 T cell receptor beta chains were all obtained from the same sample, sequenced in a study of shared clonotypes between healthy human individuals. Clones were read by immunoSEQ multiplex PCR, and TCRdb kept only the in-frame ones, dropping some. The data contain 400,000 to 600,000 clones, roughly 77% of them singletons. Sequencing was carried out using PBMCs. The receptors were sampled from a woman in her 40s in good health. Some clones in this sample may be carry-over from other donors' samples.

The chain employs TRBV18 and TRBJ1-1, with a tentative D call TRBD1 (5 bases). CDR3 length equals 15 residues. V lost 4 bases to trimming and J lost 5 bases, with 17 bases between them. The germline V gene encodes CDR1 KGHSH and CDR2 LQKENI. The CDR3 DNA follows: TGTGCCAGCTCACAGTCCGGACTGGGACGAACTGAAGCTTTCTTT. Translated: CASSQSGLGRTEAFF. Full variable domain (missing parts from reference TRBV18 and TRBJ1-1): NAGVMQNPRHLVRRRGQEARLRCSPMKGHSHVYWYRQLPEEGLKFMVYLQKENIIDESGMPKERFSAEFPKEGPSILRIQQVVRGDSAAYFCASSQSGLGRTEAFFGQGTRLTVV.

V gene TRBV4-1 combines with J gene TRBJ1-2; unclear D gene. V was pared by 0 bases and J by 1 base, with 21 bases between. Germline V gene lookup returns CDR1 MGHRA and CDR2 YSYEKL. The CDR3 consists of 19 residues. The CDR3 DNA reads TGCGCCAGCAGCCAAGATCTTGAATCTTCGGGGAGGGATAACTATGGCTACACCTTC. Its protein product is CASSQDLESSGRDNYGYTF.

On this clone: One junction end does not reproduce the germline sequence, and a read error may be involved. The chain has TRBV7-7 and TRBJ2-5; weak D call: TRBD2 (5 bases). Germline loops: CDR1 SSHAT, CDR2 FNYEAQ (reference sequence). This CDR3 comprises 13 residues. CDR3 DNA sequence: TGTGCTAGCAGCCCGAGGGAACAAGAGACCCAGTACTTC. This codes for CASSPREQETQYF. Full variable domain (remainder filled in from reference TRBV7-7 and TRBJ2-5): GAGVSQSPRYKVTKRGQDVTLRCDPISSHATLYWYQQALGQGPEFLTYFNYEAQPDKSGLPSDRFSAERPEGSISTLTIQRTEQRDSAMYRCASSPREQETQYFGPGTRLLVL.

This chain connects TRBV7-2 to TRBJ1-1; no definite D call. Germline CDR1 SGHTA, CDR2 FQGNSA. Between the trimmed V and J ends, which lost 1 base and 5 bases, there was a span of 11 bases. CDR3 size: 14 residues. The CDR3 nucleotides are TGTGCCAGCAGCTTAGAGGCACCTCGAACTGAAGCTTTCTTT. Translation gives CASSLEAPRTEAFF.

The chain uses TRBV2 and TRBJ2-7; D unclear. V lost 7 bases and J lost 3, with 10 bases in between. This CDR3 is built from 12 residues. Per germline, CDR1 SNHLY and CDR2 FYNNEI. Here the CDR3 DNA reads TGTGCCAGCACCGATGAAGGCTACGAGCAGTACTTC. This codes for CASTDEGYEQYF.

The chain is built from TRBV4-2 and TRBJ2-7; 12 bases line up with TRBD1. The germline CDR1 and CDR2 sequences are LGHNA and YNFKEQ. With V trimmed by 3 bases and J by 2 bases, 5 bases remained unmatched. The CDR3 has 16 amino acids. For the CDR3, the DNA is TGTGCCAGCAGCCATCCCGGGACAGGGGGCCCCTACGAGCAGTACTTC. Translation gives CASSHPGTGGPYEQYF.

The chain combines TRBV18 with TRBJ2-1, with TRBD2 identical over 7 bases. The ends lost 3 bases at V and 6 bases at J; junction bases unmatched: 8. Germline V gives CDR1 KGHSH, CDR2 LQKENI. The CDR3 covers 15 residues. CDR3: CASSPPAGVRNEQFF. CDR3 in DNA: TGTGCCAGCTCACCCCCGGCGGGAGTTCGCAATGAGCAGTTCTTC.

This chain links TRBV9 with TRBJ1-1; 7 bases are shared with TRBD1. CDR1 and CDR2 (germline): SGDLS, YYNGEE. Germline trimming cut 4 bases from V and 4 bases from J; bases unmatched to any gene: 4. The CDR3 contains 13 residues. The CDR3 region is CASSSGQFTEAFF. DNA of the CDR3: TGTGCCAGCAGCTCGGGACAGTTCACTGAAGCTTTCTTT.

The DNA of the CDR3 is TGTGCCAGCAGCCCTAGCTCTAGCGGGCCCAAAGAGACCCAGTACTTC. Amino acid sequence: CASSPSSSGPKETQYF. This sequence joins TRBV4-2 and TRBJ2-5, with 8 bases aligning to TRBD2. The CDR3 runs 16 residues. With 4 bases clipped from V and 3 bases from J, the junction kept 10 bases outside the gene matches. The germline V gene encodes CDR1 LGHNA and CDR2 YNFKEQ.

The chain is built from TRBV10-3 and TRBJ1-2; 8 nucleotides agree with TRBD1. This CDR3 is 12 amino acids long. Germline CDR1 and CDR2: ENHRY and SYGVKD. Trimming cost V 6 bases and J 5 bases; bases outside gene matches: 2. CDR3 sequence reads: CAISDRGYGYTF. DNA for the CDR3: TGTGCCATCAGCGACAGGGGATATGGCTACACCTTC.

This rearrangement joins TRBV13 to TRBJ1-2; D is ambiguous. Per the germline V gene, CDR1 is PRHDT and CDR2 is FYEKMQ (reference sequence). Trimming pared 5 bases from V and 2 bases from J, leaving 15 bases between. The CDR3 covers 15 residues. The CDR3 loop reads CASSTRPSTNYGYTF. CDR3 nucleotide sequence: TGTGCCAGCAGCACGAGGCCGAGTACCAACTATGGCTACACCTTC.

The chain recombines TRBV6-5 with TRBJ1-5, with TRBD1 identical over 11 bases. CDR3 length: 15 residues. The V and J ends lost 5 bases and 5 bases, in that order; junction bases with no gene match: 5. Looked up from germline, CDR1 is MNHEY and CDR2 is SVGAGI. CDR3 sequence: CASSRTGGQDQPQHF. The CDR3 coding sequence is TGTGCCAGCAGTCGGACAGGGGGCCAGGATCAGCCCCAGCATTTT.

The chain joins TRBV5-1 to TRBJ2-7; 9 nucleotides match TRBD2. This CDR3 has 15 residues. The germline CDR1 and CDR2 sequences are SGHRS and YFSETQ. J gave up 7 bases and V 3 bases, and 11 bases lay outside the gene matches. The CDR3, as DNA: TGCGCCAGCAGCTCAACCTTAGCGGGAGCGGGTGAGCAGTACTTC. It translates to CASSSTLAGAGEQYF.

This clone was counted a few times. V gene TRBV11-3 combines with J gene TRBJ2-2; TRBD1 aligns across 10 bases. The CDR3 runs to 15 residues. The germline V gene encodes CDR1 SGHNT and CDR2 YENEEA. J was trimmed by 6 bases and V by 3 bases; bases with no gene match: 4. This chain's CDR3 is CASSFRDRGPGELFF. The CDR3 coding sequence is TGTGCCAGCAGCTTCCGGGACAGGGGCCCCGGGGAGCTGTTTTTT.